This T cell receptor beta chain derives from a study of blood T cells in healthy people across ages. Study-level findings and limits: Age showed a roughly linear inverse relationship with TCR beta diversity per million T cells. Correlation between TCR beta diversity and naive T cell percentage was strong.

This CDR3 contains 15 residues. With 5 bases removed from V and 4 bases from J, the gap between germline ends came to 15 bases. The total RNA that was extracted per sample amounted to at least 5.5 micrograms. The authors ran a second PCR of about 7 to 11 cycles using a sample-barcoded 5' primer and a J-beta primer mix. A tag from a template-switch adaptor with 12 random nucleotides marked each cDNA molecule. TCRdb redid the calling of the 5' RACE reads with MiXCR, one entry per CDR3 protein. The profile covers approximately 680,000 distinct CDR3 sequences, with about a third appearing a single time and less than 20% taken by the ten largest. This clonotype was seen repeatedly, ten times or more. Its cognate antigen is unknown.

The sequenced sample was blood. The origin of this receptor is a woman older than 75 in good health. V is TRBV12-3 or TRBV12-4 and J is TRBJ2-1; D may be TRBD1 or TRBD2 (5 bases each). This CDR3 is CASSPSRGLYNEQFF. For the CDR3, the DNA is TGTGCCAGCAGTCCCTCCCGGGGCCTTTACAATGAGCAGTTCTTC.